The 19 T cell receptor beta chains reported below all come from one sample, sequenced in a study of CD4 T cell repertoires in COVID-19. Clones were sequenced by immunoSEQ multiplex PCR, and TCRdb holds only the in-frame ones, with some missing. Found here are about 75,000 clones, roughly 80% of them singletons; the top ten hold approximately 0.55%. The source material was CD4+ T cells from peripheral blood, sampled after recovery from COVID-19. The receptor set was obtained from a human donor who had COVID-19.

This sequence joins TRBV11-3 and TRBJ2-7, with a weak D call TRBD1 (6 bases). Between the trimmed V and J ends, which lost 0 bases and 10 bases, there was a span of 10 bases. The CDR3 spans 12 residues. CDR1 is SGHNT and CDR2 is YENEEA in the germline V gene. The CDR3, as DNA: TGTGCCAGCAGCTTAGATGTGGGACACCAGTACTTC. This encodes CASSLDVGHQYF. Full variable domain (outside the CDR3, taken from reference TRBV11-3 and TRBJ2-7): EAGVVQSPRYKIIEKKQPVAFWCNPISGHNTLYWYLQNLGQGPELLIRYENEEAVDDSQLPKDRFSAERLKGVDSTLKIQPAELGDSAVYLCASSLDVGHQYFGPGTRLTVT.

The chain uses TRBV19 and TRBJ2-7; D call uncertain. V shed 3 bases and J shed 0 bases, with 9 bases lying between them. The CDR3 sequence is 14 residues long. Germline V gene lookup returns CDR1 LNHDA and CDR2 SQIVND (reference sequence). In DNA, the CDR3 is TGTGCCAGTAGTATGCGGCTTGACTCCTACGAGCAGTACTTC. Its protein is CASSMRLDSYEQYF.

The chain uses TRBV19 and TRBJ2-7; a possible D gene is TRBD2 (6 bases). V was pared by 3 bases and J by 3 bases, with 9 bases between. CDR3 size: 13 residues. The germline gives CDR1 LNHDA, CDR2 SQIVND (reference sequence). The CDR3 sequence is CASSIRRGYEQYF. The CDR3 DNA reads TGTGCCAGTAGTATCCGGCGGGGCTACGAGCAGTACTTC.

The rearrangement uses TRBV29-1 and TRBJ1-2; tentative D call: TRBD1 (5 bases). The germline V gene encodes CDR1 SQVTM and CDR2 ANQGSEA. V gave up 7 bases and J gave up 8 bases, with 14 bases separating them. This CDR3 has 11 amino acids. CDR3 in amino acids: CSAQRGGGYTF. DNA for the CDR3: TGCAGCGCCCAGAGGGGAGGCGGCTACACCTTC.

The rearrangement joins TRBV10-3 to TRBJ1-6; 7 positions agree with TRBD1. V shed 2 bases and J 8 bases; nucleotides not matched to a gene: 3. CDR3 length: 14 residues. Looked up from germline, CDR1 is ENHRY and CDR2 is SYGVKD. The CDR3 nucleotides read TGTGCCATCAGTGAGGGACAGGCAGATTCACCCCTCCACTTT. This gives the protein CAISEGQADSPLHF.

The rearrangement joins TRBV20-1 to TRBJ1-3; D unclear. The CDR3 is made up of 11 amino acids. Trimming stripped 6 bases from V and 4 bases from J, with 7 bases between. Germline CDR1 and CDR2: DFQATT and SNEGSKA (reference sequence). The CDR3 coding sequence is TGCAGTGCAACCGTGGGAAACACCATATATTTT. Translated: CSATVGNTIYF.

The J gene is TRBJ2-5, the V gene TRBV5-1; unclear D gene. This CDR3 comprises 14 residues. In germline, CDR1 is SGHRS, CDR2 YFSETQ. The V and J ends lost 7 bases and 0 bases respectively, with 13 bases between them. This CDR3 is CASSTSAYQETQYF. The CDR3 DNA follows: TGCGCCAGCTCTACAAGCGCGTACCAAGAGACCCAGTACTTC.

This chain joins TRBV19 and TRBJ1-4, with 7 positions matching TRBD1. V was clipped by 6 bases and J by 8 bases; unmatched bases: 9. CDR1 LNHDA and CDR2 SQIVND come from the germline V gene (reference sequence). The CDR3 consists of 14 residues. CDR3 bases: TGTGCCAGTAGAAAGACAGGGTTCGACGAAAAACTGTTTTTT. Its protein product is CASRKTGFDEKLFF.

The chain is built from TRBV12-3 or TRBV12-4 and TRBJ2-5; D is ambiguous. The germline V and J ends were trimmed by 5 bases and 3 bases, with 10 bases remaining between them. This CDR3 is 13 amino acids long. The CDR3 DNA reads TGTGCCAGCAGTCCCGCGGAAAAAGAGACCCAGTACTTC. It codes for CASSPAEKETQYF.

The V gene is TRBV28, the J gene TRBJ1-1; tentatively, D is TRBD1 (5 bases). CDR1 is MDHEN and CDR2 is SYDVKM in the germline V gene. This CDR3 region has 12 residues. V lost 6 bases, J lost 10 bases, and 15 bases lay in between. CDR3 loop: CASSEDHRGAFF. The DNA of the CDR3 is TGTGCCAGCAGCGAGGACCATAGGGGAGCTTTCTTT.

CDR3 in amino acids: CASSLGQGLQAGELFF. CDR3 nucleotide sequence: TGCGCCAGCAGCTTGGGACAGGGATTACAAGCCGGGGAGCTGTTTTTT. This chain joins TRBV5-1 and TRBJ2-2; 7 nucleotides agree with TRBD1. The CDR3 length is 16 residues. Trimming removed 0 bases from V and 6 bases from J; junction bases left unmatched: 8. The germline gives CDR1 SGHRS, CDR2 YFSETQ.

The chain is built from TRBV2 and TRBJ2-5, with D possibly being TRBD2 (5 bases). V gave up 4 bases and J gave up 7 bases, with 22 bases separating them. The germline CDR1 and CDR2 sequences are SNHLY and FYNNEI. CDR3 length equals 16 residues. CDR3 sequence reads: CASSALIGILSGTQYF. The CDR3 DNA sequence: TGTGCCAGCAGTGCCCTCATCGGGATTTTAAGTGGGACCCAGTACTTC. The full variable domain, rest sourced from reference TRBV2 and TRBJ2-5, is EPEVTQTPSHQVTQMGQEVILRCVPISNHLYFYWYRQILGQKVEFLVSFYNNEISEKSEIFDDQFSVERPDGSNFTLKIRSTKLEDSAMYFCASSALIGILSGTQYFGPGTRLLVL.

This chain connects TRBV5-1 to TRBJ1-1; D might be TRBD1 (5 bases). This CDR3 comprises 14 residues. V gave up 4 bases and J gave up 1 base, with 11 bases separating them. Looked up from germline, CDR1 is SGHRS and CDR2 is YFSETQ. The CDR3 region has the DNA TGCGCCAGCAGCGGTGGGACCCGGAACACTGAAGCTTTCTTT. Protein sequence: CASSGGTRNTEAFF.

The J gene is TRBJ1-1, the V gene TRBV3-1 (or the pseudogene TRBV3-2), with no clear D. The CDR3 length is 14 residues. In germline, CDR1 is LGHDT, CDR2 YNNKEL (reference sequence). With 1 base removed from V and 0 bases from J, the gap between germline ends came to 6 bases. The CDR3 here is CASSQGSMNTEAFF. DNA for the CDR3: TGTGCCAGCAGCCAAGGCAGCATGAACACTGAAGCTTTCTTT.

CDR3 DNA sequence: TGTGCCAGCAGCTTTCGGGGGGCCGACACCGGGGAGCTGTTTTTT. Its translation is CASSFRGADTGELFF. V gene TRBV11-3 combines with J gene TRBJ2-2, with D perhaps matching TRBD2 (7 bases). Deletions cut 3 bases from V and 3 bases from J, with 11 bases between. This CDR3 has 15 residues. Germline lookup yields CDR1 SGHNT and CDR2 YENEEA.

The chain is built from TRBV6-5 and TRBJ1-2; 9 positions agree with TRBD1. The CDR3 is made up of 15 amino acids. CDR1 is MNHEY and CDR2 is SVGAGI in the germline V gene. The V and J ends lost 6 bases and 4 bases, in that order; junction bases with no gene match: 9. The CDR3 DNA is TGTGCCAGCAGCCGTGGGACAGGGCAATCCTATGGCTACACCTTC. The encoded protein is CASSRGTGQSYGYTF.

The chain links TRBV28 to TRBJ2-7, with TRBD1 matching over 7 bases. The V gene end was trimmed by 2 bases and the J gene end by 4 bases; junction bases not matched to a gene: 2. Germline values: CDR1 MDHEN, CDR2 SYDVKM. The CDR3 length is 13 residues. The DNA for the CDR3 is TGTGCCAGCAGTTTACCAGGGGGTTACGAGCAGTACTTC. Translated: CASSLPGGYEQYF.

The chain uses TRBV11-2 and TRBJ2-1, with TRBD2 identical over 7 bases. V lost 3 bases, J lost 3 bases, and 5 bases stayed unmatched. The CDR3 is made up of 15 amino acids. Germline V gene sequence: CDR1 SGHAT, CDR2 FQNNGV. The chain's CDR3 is CASSLDGTNYNEQFF. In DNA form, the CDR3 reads TGTGCCAGCAGCTTGGACGGGACTAACTACAATGAGCAGTTCTTC.

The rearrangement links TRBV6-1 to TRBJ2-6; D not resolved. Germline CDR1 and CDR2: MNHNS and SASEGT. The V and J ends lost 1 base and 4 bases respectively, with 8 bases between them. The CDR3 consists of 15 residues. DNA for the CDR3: TGTGCCAGCAGTGAAGTTACCCGGGGGGCCAACGTCCTGACTTTC. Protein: CASSEVTRGANVLTF.